The rows below give T cell receptor beta chains drawn from one sample of a study of T-cell memory formation after mild COVID-19. TCRdb re-derived calls from the 5' RACE reads in MiXCR, one entry per CDR3 protein. The sample holds hundreds of thousands of distinct CDR3 sequences, around a quarter seen once. Sequences were obtained from PBMCs or a T cell subset sorted from them (not recorded which). All receptors derive from an adult woman who had mild COVID-19 (a few samples of this study predate the infection). Cell type and time point are not known. Each CDR3 is given with its conserved first and last residue. A D gene is named only where the DNA matches it firmly. Clone size is stated in some rows and not others, as once, few, many or a class when expanded.

D: .
V: TRBV11-2
J: TRBJ2-1
size: .
DNA: TGTGCCAGCAGCTCCGCATGGAAGCAGTTCTTC
CDR3: CASSSAWKQFF

D: TRBD2
V: TRBV27
J: TRBJ2-1
size: .
DNA: TGTGCCAGCAGTTTTAGCGGGAGGGCCAATGAGCAGTTCTTC
CDR3: CASSFSGRANEQFF

D: .
V: TRBV19
J: TRBJ2-5
size: few
DNA: TGTGCCAGTAGTATCTTCGGACAGCAAGAGACCCAGTACTTC
CDR3: CASSIFGQQETQYF

D: TRBD1
V: TRBV27
J: TRBJ1-2
size: .
DNA: TGTGCCAGCAGTGGATCCGGGACAGGGGCACGAGCTAACTATGGCTACACCTTC
CDR3: CASSGSGTGARANYGYTF

D: TRBD1
V: TRBV7-6
J: TRBJ2-5
size: .
DNA: TGTGCCAGCAGCGCCGGGACAGGGGGCAGCGGAGAGACCCAGTACTTC
CDR3: CASSAGTGGSGETQYF

D: .
V: TRBV10-3
J: TRBJ1-2
size: .
DNA: TGTGCCATCATGGGGACCGACGGCATTTCTAACTATGGCTACACCTTC
CDR3: CAIMGTDGISNYGYTF

D: .
V: TRBV5-1
J: TRBJ1-2
size: .
DNA: TGCGCCAGCAGCTTGGGCCCAGATTATCGCTACACCTTC
CDR3: CASSLGPDYRYTF

D: .
V: TRBV4-1
J: TRBJ1-6
size: few
DNA: TGCGCCAGCAGACCAACCGGGAATTCACCCCTCCACTTT
CDR3: CASRPTGNSPLHF

D: TRBD1
V: TRBV7-6
J: TRBJ1-1
size: few
DNA: TGTGCCAGCAGCTCCCCGGGACAGGGAAGGAACACTGAAGCTTTCTTT
CDR3: CASSSPGQGRNTEAFF

D: .
V: TRBV18
J: TRBJ2-3
size: .
DNA: TGTGCCAGCTCACCAGTAGGGGGAACCACAAATACGCAGTATTTT
CDR3: CASSPVGGTTNTQYF

D: TRBD1
V: TRBV4-1
J: TRBJ1-1
size: .
DNA: TGCGCCAGCAGCCACACGGACAGGCCCAACACTGAAGCTTTCTTT
CDR3: CASSHTDRPNTEAFF

D: TRBD2
V: TRBV11-2
J: TRBJ2-1
size: .
DNA: TGTGCCAGCAGCAACCAACTACTAGCGGGAGGGCCCTCAGATGAGCAGTTCTTC
CDR3: CASSNQLLAGGPSDEQFF

D: TRBD2
V: TRBV9
J: TRBJ2-1
size: many
DNA: TGTGCCAGCAGCCCTCGGGTAGCGGGGACGAACAATGAGCAGTTCTTC
CDR3: CASSPRVAGTNNEQFF

D: TRBD1
V: TRBV12-3/TRBV12-4
J: TRBJ2-5
size: many
DNA: TGTGCCAGCAGTTTGGGACAGGGGGACCAAGAGACCCAGTACTTC
CDR3: CASSLGQGDQETQYF

D: TRBD1
V: TRBV12-3/TRBV12-4
J: TRBJ2-1
size: .
DNA: TGTGCCAGCAGCCCGACAGGGGTTCTCTCCTACAATGAGCAGTTCTTC
CDR3: CASSPTGVLSYNEQFF

D: .
V: TRBV4-1
J: TRBJ2-7
size: few
DNA: TGCGCCAGCAGCCCGGGAGGACAGGGCTACGAGCAGTACTTC
CDR3: CASSPGGQGYEQYF

D: TRBD1
V: TRBV20-1
J: TRBJ2-7
size: .
DNA: TGCAGTGCTAGGGGTGATCTGGGGCAGGGGGTGGCCTACGAGCAGTACTTC
CDR3: CSARGDLGQGVAYEQYF

D: TRBD1
V: TRBV28
J: TRBJ1-1
size: .
DNA: TGTGCCAGCAGTTTACCTGGGGGACAGGAAGCTTTCTTT
CDR3: CASSLPGGQEAFF

D: TRBD2
V: TRBV20-1
J: TRBJ2-3
size: few
DNA: TGCAGTGCTAGAAGGGTAGCGGGAGGAAATACGCAGTATTTT
CDR3: CSARRVAGGNTQYF

D: .
V: TRBV7-2
J: TRBJ1-1
size: .
DNA: TGTGCCAGCAGCTTAGCCGGGGTGGGGAACACTGAAGCTTTCTTT
CDR3: CASSLAGVGNTEAFF

D: TRBD1
V: TRBV20-1
J: TRBJ2-1
size: many
DNA: TGCAGTGCAACAGAGAGGGGGCGGTTGGACAATGAGCAGTTCTTC
CDR3: CSATERGRLDNEQFF

D: TRBD1
V: TRBV4-3
J: TRBJ2-7
size: few
DNA: TGCGCCAGCAGCCACTATCCCGCCGGGACAGGCTCCTACGAGCAGTACTTC
CDR3: CASSHYPAGTGSYEQYF

D: .
V: TRBV6-5
J: TRBJ1-1
size: .
DNA: TGTGCCAGCAGTTCTGCAGATTACCATTCGGGGACTGAAGCTTTCTTT
CDR3: CASSSADYHSGTEAFF

D: TRBD1
V: TRBV9
J: TRBJ2-1
size: .
DNA: TGTGCCAGCAGGGGACAGGCGCCTGGCAATGAGCAGTTCTTC
CDR3: CASRGQAPGNEQFF

D: .
V: TRBV4-1
J: TRBJ1-1
size: .
DNA: TGCGCCAGCAGCCAAATTCCTGACGCGAACACTGAAGCTTTCTTT
CDR3: CASSQIPDANTEAFF

D: .
V: TRBV7-2
J: TRBJ1-2
size: .
DNA: TGTGCCAGCAGCCTATATGCGGGCTATGGCTACACCTTC
CDR3: CASSLYAGYGYTF

D: .
V: TRBV5-1
J: TRBJ2-7
size: once
DNA: TGCGCCAGCAGCTTGGTGGGGGATAGCTCCTACGAGCAGTACTTC
CDR3: CASSLVGDSSYEQYF

D: TRBD2
V: TRBV25-1
J: TRBJ2-5
size: few
DNA: TGTGCCAGCAGTGAGTACCGAGCGGGGGGCCGAGAGACCCAGTACTTC
CDR3: CASSEYRAGGRETQYF

D: .
V: TRBV11-2
J: TRBJ1-5
size: .
DNA: TGTGCCAGCAGCTTGGACCCCGGCCCCAATCAGCCCCAGCATTTT
CDR3: CASSLDPGPNQPQHF

D: .
V: TRBV11-2
J: TRBJ1-2
size: .
DNA: TGTGCCAGCAGCACCGAGGGCGGGGGCTACACCTTC
CDR3: CASSTEGGGYTF

D: .
V: TRBV21-1
J: TRBJ2-1
size: .
DNA: TGTGCCGTCCGACTCGATCACAATGAGCAGTTCTTC
CDR3: CAVRLDHNEQFF

D: .
V: TRBV28
J: TRBJ1-2
size: .
DNA: TGTGCCAGCGTTGGGCCATGGACGGGAGGGTATGGCTACACCTTC
CDR3: CASVGPWTGGYGYTF